These 4 T cell receptor beta chains were all obtained from the same sample, sequenced in a study of blood T cell repertoires in COVID-19. This table comes from immunoSEQ multiplex PCR, and its TCRdb copy is limited to in-frame clones, with some not included. The sample comprises about 120,000 clones, about 80% of which are singletons, and about 4% rests with the top ten. Source material: peripheral blood. These receptors all stem from a woman over 75 with acute or convalescent COVID-19.

V and J are TRBV7-8 and TRBJ1-2, with 7 bases aligning to TRBD1. Looked up from germline, CDR1 is SGHVS and CDR2 is FQNEAQ. The length of the CDR3 is 14 residues. With 4 bases clipped from V and 6 bases from J, the junction kept 8 bases outside the gene matches. The CDR3 nucleotides read TGTGCCAGCAGCTCGTTAAGGGGGCAGGATGGCTACACCTTC. Translated, it gives CASSSLRGQDGYTF.

The CDR3 sequence: CASSSRAGLRDQPQHF. The CDR3 DNA is TGTGCCAGCAGTTCCCGGGCGGGGCTTCGGGATCAGCCCCAGCATTTT. The rearrangement joins TRBV27 to TRBJ1-5; D might be TRBD1 (5 bases). CDR1 MNHEY and CDR2 SMNVEV come from the germline V gene (reference sequence). The length of the CDR3 is 16 residues. Trimming pared 4 bases from V and 5 bases from J, leaving 18 bases between.

The CDR3 loop is CASSFRGNQPQHF. CDR3 coding DNA: TGTGCCAGCAGTTTCCGGGGAAATCAGCCCCAGCATTTT. J is TRBJ1-5 and V is TRBV12-3 or TRBV12-4; D call uncertain. V was clipped by 3 bases and J by 4 bases, with 7 bases between them. The CDR3 is 13 residues long.

This clone was observed a few times. J is TRBJ1-1 and V is TRBV7-8; perhaps TRBD1 as D (5 bases). Germline V gives CDR1 SGHVS, CDR2 FQNEAQ. There are 14 residues in the CDR3. Between the trimmed V and J ends, which lost 1 base and 1 base, there was a span of 7 bases. In DNA, the CDR3 is TGTGCCAGCAGCTTAGTTCAGGGGAACACTGAAGCTTTCTTT. Translating gives CASSLVQGNTEAFF.